This passage covers 16 T cell receptor beta chains from one sample sequenced in a study of blood T cell repertoires in COVID-19. Sequencing used immunoSEQ multiplex PCR; TCRdb keeps in-frame clones, though not all of them. The sample lists nearly 250,000 clones, more than 70% seen once, with roughly 5.2% in the top ten. The sequenced sample was peripheral blood. All receptors come from a woman older than 75 with COVID-19, enrolled during active disease.

The chain is built from TRBV19 and TRBJ1-2; 7 bases are a match to TRBD1. The CDR3 consists of 15 residues. V shed 3 bases, J shed 0 bases, and the junction held 4 bases outside the gene matches. Germline V gives CDR1 LNHDA, CDR2 SQIVND (reference sequence). The DNA of the CDR3 is TGTGCCAGTAGTATGGGACAGCGAGCTAACTATGGCTACACCTTC. Translating gives CASSMGQRANYGYTF.

This clone has just a few counts. The chain combines TRBV19 with TRBJ1-2, with 7 bases identical to TRBD1. The CDR3 covers 15 residues. Germline CDR1 is LNHDA and CDR2 is SQIVND (reference sequence). V lost 6 bases, J lost 8 bases, and 15 bases stayed unmatched. The CDR3 nucleotides read TGTGCCAGTAGCTACGGGACAGAATGGGGTTTCGGCTACACCTTC. This sequence encodes CASSYGTEWGFGYTF.

The V gene is TRBV3-1 (or the pseudogene TRBV3-2), the J gene TRBJ2-3, with 9 bases lining up with TRBD2. Unmatched junction bases numbered 5, after V lost 4 bases and J lost 0 bases. Germline CDR1 and CDR2: LGHDT and YNNKEL (reference sequence). The CDR3 consists of 16 residues. The CDR3 loop reads CASSRYSGGSTDTQYF. DNA for the CDR3: TGTGCCAGCAGCCGATATAGCGGGGGTAGCACAGATACGCAGTATTTT.

This clone was picked up a small number of times. This chain joins TRBV28 and TRBJ1-2; 7 bases line up with TRBD1. Germline V gene data show CDR1 as MDHEN and CDR2 as SYDVKM. This CDR3 has 13 residues. J lost 8 bases, V lost 2 bases, and 5 bases had no gene match. CDR3 DNA: TGTGCCAGCAGTTTAGGACAGGACCCCGGCTACACCTTC. This codes for CASSLGQDPGYTF.

J is TRBJ2-7 and V is TRBV10-1; 12 bases are a match to TRBD2. With 5 bases clipped from V and 7 bases from J, the junction kept 6 bases outside the gene matches. The CDR3 loop spans 14 amino acids. CDR1 and CDR2 (germline): WNHNN, SYGVQD (reference sequence). The CDR3, as DNA: TGCGCCAGCAGTTCACTAGCGGGGGGTGAAGAGCAGTACTTC. Translated, it gives CASSSLAGGEEQYF.

This clone has just one count. V is TRBV7-2 and J is TRBJ2-1, with 8 bases that match TRBD2. V lost 2 bases and J lost 3; bases outside the gene matches: 6. The CDR3 sequence is 16 residues long. CDR1 and CDR2 (germline): SGHTA, FQGNSA. Here the CDR3 DNA reads TGTGCCAGCAGCTTATTTGGTAGCGGGGACTACAATGAGCAGTTCTTC. Translated, it gives CASSLFGSGDYNEQFF.

The chain combines TRBV10-3 with TRBJ1-6, with a weak D call TRBD1 (5 bases). Looked up from germline, CDR1 is ENHRY and CDR2 is SYGVKD. This CDR3 is built from 14 residues. V was pared by 8 bases and J by 8 bases, with 16 bases between. CDR3 amino acids: CAIRGAGGDSPLHF. The CDR3 DNA follows: TGTGCCATCCGCGGGGCTGGTGGGGATTCACCCCTCCACTTT.

This clone was counted only a few times. The J gene is TRBJ1-5, the V gene TRBV7-9, with D hard to call. The V end was cut by 8 bases, the J end by 5 bases, with 16 bases between. CDR3 length: 14 residues. The germline V gene encodes CDR1 SEHNR and CDR2 FQNEAQ (reference sequence). CDR3 nucleotides: TGTGCCAGCGGCATGACTGGTCCTCATCAGCCCCAGCATTTT. Its protein is CASGMTGPHQPQHF.

The gene calls are TRBV3-1 (or the pseudogene TRBV3-2) and TRBJ1-2, with D unresolved. From germline, CDR1 is LGHDT and CDR2 YNNKEL (reference sequence). The V gene lost 3 bases and the J gene lost 0 bases, with 8 bases spanning the gap. The CDR3 is 14 amino acids. The DNA for the CDR3 is TGTGCCAGCAGCCACAGTAAAGCTAACTATGGCTACACCTTC. The encoded protein is CASSHSKANYGYTF.

The count of this clone is one. V and J are TRBV19 and TRBJ1-1; 8 positions agree with TRBD1. Germline V gives CDR1 LNHDA, CDR2 SQIVND (reference sequence). The CDR3 runs 18 residues. Trimming at V came to 5 bases and at J to 6 bases, leaving 20 bases not matched to a gene. The CDR3 is CASSSTGTGIRSKAEAFF. The CDR3 DNA reads as TGTGCCAGTAGTTCAACCGGGACAGGTATTAGGTCGAAGGCTGAAGCTTTCTTT. The full variable domain, completed using reference TRBV19 and TRBJ1-1, is DGGITQSPKYLFRKEGQNVTLSCEQNLNHDAMYWYRQDPGQGLRLIYYSQIVNDFQKGDIAEGYSVSREKKESFPLTVTSAQKNPTAFYLCASSSTGTGIRSKAEAFFGQGTRLTVV.

The chain is built from TRBV6-2 or TRBV6-3 and TRBJ2-1; the match to TRBD2 covers 8 bases. Germline V gene sequence: CDR1 MNHEY, CDR2 SVGEGT. This CDR3 contains 15 residues. V shed 6 bases and J 2 bases; nucleotides not matched to a gene: 6. This CDR3 reads CASSLGGAAYNEQFF. The CDR3 DNA sequence: TGTGCCAGCAGCCTCGGGGGGGCCGCCTACAATGAGCAGTTCTTC.

The chain uses TRBV28 and TRBJ1-5, with 8 positions matching TRBD1. V was pared by 7 bases and J by 11 bases, with 16 bases of the junction left unmatched. Germline CDR1 reads MDHEN; CDR2 reads SYDVKM. This CDR3 has 15 residues. The CDR3: CASNGNRGKVEAQHF. The CDR3 nucleotides read TGTGCCAGCAACGGGAACAGGGGGAAGGTGGAGGCCCAGCATTTT.

The genes are TRBV29-1 and TRBJ2-1; TRBD2 matches 8 bases. This CDR3 spans 13 amino acids. Germline V CDR1 and CDR2: SQVTM, ANQGSEA. After removal of 7 bases from V and 6 bases from J, the junction contained 8 bases not matched to a gene. CDR3 residues: CSAETSGLNEQFF. The CDR3 nucleotides read TGCAGCGCCGAAACTAGCGGTCTCAATGAGCAGTTCTTC.

In its sample, this clone was seen a few times. V gene TRBV2 combines with J gene TRBJ2-1, with a weak D call TRBD2 (6 bases). Per germline, CDR1 SNHLY and CDR2 FYNNEI. The V end lost 1 base, the J end lost 2 bases, and 9 bases lay between the germline ends. The CDR3 sequence is 15 residues long. Here the CDR3 DNA reads TGTGCCAGCAGTGAAGGGCGGGGCGCCTACAATGAGCAGTTCTTC. This codes for CASSEGRGAYNEQFF.

This clone was seen a handful of times. The chain links TRBV7-2 to TRBJ1-1; perhaps TRBD1 as D (5 bases). Germline CDR1 reads SGHTA; CDR2 reads FQGNSA. The V end lost 2 bases, the J end lost 5 bases, and 9 bases lay between the germline ends. This CDR3 is 13 amino acids long. The CDR3 protein is CASSLLRGTEAFF. As DNA, the CDR3 is TGTGCCAGCAGCTTATTAAGGGGTACTGAAGCTTTCTTT.

The chain combines TRBV5-1 with TRBJ1-2, with D unclear. Germline CDR1 is SGHRS and CDR2 is YFSETQ. V was shortened by 0 bases and J by 6 bases, with 12 bases between the two germline ends. The CDR3 length is 14 residues. In nucleotides, the CDR3 is TGCGCCAGCAGCTTGGAGGCGGGTAGGGATGGCTACACCTTC. It is translated as CASSLEAGRDGYTF.